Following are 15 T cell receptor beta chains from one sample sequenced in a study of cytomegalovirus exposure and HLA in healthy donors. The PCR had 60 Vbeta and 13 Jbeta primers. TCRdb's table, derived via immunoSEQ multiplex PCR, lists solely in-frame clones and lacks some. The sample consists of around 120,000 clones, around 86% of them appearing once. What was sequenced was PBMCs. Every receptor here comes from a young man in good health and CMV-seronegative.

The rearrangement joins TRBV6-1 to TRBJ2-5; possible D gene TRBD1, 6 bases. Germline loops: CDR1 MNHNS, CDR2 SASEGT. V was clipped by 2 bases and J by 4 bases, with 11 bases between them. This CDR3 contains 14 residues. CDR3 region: CASSEKVRGETQYF. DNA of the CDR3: TGTGCCAGCAGTGAAAAGGTCAGGGGAGAGACCCAGTACTTC.

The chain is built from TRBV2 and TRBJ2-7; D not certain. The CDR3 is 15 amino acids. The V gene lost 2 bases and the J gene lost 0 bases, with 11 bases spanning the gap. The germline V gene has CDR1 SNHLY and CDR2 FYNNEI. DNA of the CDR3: TGTGCCAGCAGTGAATTTAGTCGGAGCTCCTACGAGCAGTACTTC. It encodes CASSEFSRSSYEQYF. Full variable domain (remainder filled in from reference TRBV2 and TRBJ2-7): EPEVTQTPSHQVTQMGQEVILRCVPISNHLYFYWYRQILGQKVEFLVSFYNNEISEKSEIFDDQFSVERPDGSNFTLKIRSTKLEDSAMYFCASSEFSRSSYEQYFGPGTRLTVT.

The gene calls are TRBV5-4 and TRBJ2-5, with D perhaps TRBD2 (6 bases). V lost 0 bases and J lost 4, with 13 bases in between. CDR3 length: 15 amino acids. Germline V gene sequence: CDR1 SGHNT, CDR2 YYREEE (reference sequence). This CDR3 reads CASSLGEGSGETQYF. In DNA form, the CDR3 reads TGTGCCAGCAGCTTGGGCGAGGGTAGCGGAGAGACCCAGTACTTC.

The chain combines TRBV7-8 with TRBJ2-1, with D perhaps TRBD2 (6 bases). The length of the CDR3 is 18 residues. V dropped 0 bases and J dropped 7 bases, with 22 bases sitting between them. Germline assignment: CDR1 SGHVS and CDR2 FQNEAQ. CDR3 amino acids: CASSLARERGGGRNEQFF. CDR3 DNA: TGTGCCAGCAGCTTAGCGAGGGAGAGGGGAGGTGGGAGGAATGAGCAGTTCTTC.

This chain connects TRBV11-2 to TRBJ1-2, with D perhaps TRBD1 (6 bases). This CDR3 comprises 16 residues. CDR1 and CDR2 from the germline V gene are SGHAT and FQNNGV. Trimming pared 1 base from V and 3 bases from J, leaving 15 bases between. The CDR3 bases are TGTGCCAGCAGCTTAGGACAGGACGTGGCGCACTATGGCTACACCTTC. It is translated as CASSLGQDVAHYGYTF.

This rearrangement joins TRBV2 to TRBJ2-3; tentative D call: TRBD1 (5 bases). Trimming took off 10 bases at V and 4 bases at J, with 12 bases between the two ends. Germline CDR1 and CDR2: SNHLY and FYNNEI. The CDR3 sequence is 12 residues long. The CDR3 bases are TGTGCCACCCACGTCAGGGCAGATACGCAGTATTTT. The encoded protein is CATHVRADTQYF. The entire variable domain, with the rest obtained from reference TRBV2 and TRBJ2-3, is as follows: EPEVTQTPSHQVTQMGQEVILRCVPISNHLYFYWYRQILGQKVEFLVSFYNNEISEKSEIFDDQFSVERPDGSNFTLKIRSTKLEDSAMYFCATHVRADTQYFGPGTRLTVL.

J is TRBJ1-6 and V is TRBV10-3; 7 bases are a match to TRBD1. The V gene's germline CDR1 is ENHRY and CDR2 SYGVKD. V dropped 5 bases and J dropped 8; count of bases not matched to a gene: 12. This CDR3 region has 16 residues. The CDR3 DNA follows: TGTGCCATCAGTAATCCCGACAGGGTACGAGATTCACCCCTCCACTTT. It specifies CAISNPDRVRDSPLHF.

The CDR3 nucleotides read TGTGCCAGCAGGGAAAGGAGGGAGAAGCGGGACACTGAAGCTTTCTTT. Translated: CASRERREKRDTEAFF. The chain is built from TRBV5-4 and TRBJ1-1, with D hard to call. Between the trimmed V and J ends, which lost 5 bases and 3 bases, there was a span of 20 bases. Germline V lookup: CDR1 SGHNT, CDR2 YYREEE (reference sequence). The CDR3 length is 16 residues.

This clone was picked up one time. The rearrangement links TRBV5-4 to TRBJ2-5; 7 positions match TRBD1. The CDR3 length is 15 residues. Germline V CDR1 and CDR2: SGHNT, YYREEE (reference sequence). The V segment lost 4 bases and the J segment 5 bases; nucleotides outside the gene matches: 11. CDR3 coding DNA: TGTGCCAGCAGCCCGGAGGACAGGCACGGGGAGACCCAGTACTTC. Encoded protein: CASSPEDRHGETQYF. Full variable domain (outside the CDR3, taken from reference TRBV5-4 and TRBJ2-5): ETGVTQSPTHLIKTRGQQVTLRCSSQSGHNTVSWYQQALGQGPQFIFQYYREEENGRGNFPPRFSGLQFPNYSSELNVNALELDDSALYLCASSPEDRHGETQYFGPGTRLLVL.

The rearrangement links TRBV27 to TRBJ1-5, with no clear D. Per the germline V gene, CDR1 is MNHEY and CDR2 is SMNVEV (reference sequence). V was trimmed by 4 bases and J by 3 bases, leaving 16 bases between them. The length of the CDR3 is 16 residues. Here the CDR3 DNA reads TGTGCCAGCAGTTCGGGTTCAATCAGAAACAATCAGCCCCAGCATTTT. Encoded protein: CASSSGSIRNNQPQHF.

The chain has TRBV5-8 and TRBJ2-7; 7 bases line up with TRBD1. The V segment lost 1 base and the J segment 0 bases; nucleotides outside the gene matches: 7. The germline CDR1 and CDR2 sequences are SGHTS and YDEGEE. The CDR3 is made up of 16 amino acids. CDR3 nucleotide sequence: TGTGCCAGCAGCTTGAGGGGGCGGTTCCTCTCCTACGAGCAGTACTTC. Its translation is CASSLRGRFLSYEQYF.

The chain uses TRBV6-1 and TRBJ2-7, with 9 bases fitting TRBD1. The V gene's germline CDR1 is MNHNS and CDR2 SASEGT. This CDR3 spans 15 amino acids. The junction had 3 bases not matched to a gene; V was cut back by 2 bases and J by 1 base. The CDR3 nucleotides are TGTGCCAGCAGTGAACGGGGACAGGGATCCTACGAGCAGTACTTC. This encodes CASSERGQGSYEQYF.

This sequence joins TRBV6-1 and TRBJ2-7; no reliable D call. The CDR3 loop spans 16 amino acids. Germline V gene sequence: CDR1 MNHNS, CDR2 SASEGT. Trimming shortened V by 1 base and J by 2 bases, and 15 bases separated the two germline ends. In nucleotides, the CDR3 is TGTGCCAGCAGTGAAGTGGCCTTCAGTATGCCCTACGAGCAGTACTTC. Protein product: CASSEVAFSMPYEQYF.

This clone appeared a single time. The CDR3 region has the DNA TGTGCCAGCAGCCCTTACCTCGGCAGGAACTCCTACGAGCAGTACTTC. Protein sequence: CASSPYLGRNSYEQYF. The rearrangement links TRBV14 to TRBJ2-7; no definite D call. This CDR3 has 16 residues. Germline assignment: CDR1 SGHDN and CDR2 FVKESK. V gave up 4 bases and J gave up 0 bases, with 16 bases separating them. Variable domain in full (rest from reference TRBV14 and TRBJ2-7): EAGVTQFPSHSVIEKGQTVTLRCDPISGHDNLYWYRRVMGKEIKFLLHFVKESKQDESGMPNNRFLAERTGGTYSTLKVQPAELEDSGVYFCASSPYLGRNSYEQYFGPGTRLTVT.

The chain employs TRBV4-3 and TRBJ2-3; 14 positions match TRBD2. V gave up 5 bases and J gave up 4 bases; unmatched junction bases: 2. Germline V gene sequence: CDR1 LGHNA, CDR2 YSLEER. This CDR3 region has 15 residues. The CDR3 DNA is TGCGCCAGCAGCGGACTAGCGGGGGGCTCAGATACGCAGTATTTT. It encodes CASSGLAGGSDTQYF.